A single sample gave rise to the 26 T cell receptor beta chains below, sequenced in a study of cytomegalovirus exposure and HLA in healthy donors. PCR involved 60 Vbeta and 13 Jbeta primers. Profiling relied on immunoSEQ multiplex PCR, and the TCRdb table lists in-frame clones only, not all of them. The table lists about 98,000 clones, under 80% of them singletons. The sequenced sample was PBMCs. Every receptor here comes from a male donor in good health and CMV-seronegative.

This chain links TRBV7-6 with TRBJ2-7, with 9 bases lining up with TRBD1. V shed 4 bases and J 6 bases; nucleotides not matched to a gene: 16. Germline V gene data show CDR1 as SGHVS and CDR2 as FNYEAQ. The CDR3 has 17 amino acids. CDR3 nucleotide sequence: TGTGCCAGCAGCTCATATCCCGGTGGGACAGGGAGTTTCGAGCAGTACTTC. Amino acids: CASSSYPGGTGSFEQYF.

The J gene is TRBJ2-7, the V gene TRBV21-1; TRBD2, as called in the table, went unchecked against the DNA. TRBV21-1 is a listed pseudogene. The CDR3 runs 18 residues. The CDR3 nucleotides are TGTGCCAGCAGCAGCGGTATGGGGGCGGGAGGTTCCCAATACGAGCAGTACTTC. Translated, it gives CASSSGMGAGGSQYEQYF.

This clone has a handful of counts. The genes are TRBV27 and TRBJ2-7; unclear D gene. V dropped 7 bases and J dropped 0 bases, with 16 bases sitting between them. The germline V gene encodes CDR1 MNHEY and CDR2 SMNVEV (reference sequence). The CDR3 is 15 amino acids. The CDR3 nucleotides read TGTGCCAGCAACCCGAGGATAGGCCTCTCCTACGAGCAGTACTTC. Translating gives CASNPRIGLSYEQYF.

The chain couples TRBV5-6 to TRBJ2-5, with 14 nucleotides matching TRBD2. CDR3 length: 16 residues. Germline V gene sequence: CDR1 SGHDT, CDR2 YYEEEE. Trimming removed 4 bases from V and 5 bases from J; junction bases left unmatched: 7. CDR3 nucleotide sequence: TGTGCCAGCAGCAACGCCGGGACTAGCGGGAGTGAGACCCAGTACTTC. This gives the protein CASSNAGTSGSETQYF.

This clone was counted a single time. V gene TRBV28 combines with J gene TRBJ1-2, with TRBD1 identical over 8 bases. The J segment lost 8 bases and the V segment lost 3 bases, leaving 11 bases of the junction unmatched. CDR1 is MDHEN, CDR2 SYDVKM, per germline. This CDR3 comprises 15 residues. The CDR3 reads CASSLDRDLTGGYTF. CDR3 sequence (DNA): TGTGCCAGCAGTTTGGACAGGGATCTAACCGGCGGCTACACCTTC.

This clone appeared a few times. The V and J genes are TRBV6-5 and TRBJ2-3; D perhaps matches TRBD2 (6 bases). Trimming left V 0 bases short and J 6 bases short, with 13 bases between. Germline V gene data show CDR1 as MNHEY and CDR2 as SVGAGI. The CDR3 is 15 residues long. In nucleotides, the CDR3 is TGTGCCAGCAGTTACTCAGGGAGGCTCATCGATACGCAGTATTTT. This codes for CASSYSGRLIDTQYF.

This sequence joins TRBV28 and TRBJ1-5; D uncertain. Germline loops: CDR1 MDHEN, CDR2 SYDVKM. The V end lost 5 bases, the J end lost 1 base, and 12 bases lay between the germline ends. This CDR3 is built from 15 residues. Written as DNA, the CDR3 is TGTGCCAGCAGTCCTCTGAAGAGGAGCAATCAGCCCCAGCATTTT. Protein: CASSPLKRSNQPQHF.

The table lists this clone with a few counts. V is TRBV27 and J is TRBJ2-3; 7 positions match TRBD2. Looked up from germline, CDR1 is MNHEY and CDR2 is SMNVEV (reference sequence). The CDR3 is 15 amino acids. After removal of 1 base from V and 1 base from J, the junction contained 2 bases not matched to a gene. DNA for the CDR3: TGTGCCAGCAGTTTATGGCGGGAGCGCACAGATACGCAGTATTTT. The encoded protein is CASSLWRERTDTQYF.

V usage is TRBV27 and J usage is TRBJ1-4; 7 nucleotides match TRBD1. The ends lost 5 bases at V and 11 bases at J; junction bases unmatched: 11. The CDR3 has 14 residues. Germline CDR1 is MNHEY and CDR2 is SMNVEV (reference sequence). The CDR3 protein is CASSPGQVLGKLFF. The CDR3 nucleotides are TGTGCCAGCAGTCCCGGACAGGTTCTAGGGAAACTGTTTTTT. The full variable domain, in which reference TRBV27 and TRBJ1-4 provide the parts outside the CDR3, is EAQVTQNPRYLITVTGKKLTVTCSQNMNHEYMSWYRQDPGLGLRQIYYSMNVEVTDKGDVPEGYKVSRKEKRNFPLILESPSPNQTSLYFCASSPGQVLGKLFFGSGTQLSVL.

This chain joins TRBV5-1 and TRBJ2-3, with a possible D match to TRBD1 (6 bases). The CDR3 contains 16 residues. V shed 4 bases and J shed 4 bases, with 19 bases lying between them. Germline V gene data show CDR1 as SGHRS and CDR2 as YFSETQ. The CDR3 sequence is CASSMGRAGVSDTQYF. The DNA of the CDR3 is TGCGCCAGCAGCATGGGAAGGGCAGGGGTATCAGATACGCAGTATTTT.

As DNA, the CDR3 is TGTGCCAGCAGCCCTCTCACGGGCTCTGGAAACACCATATATTTT. It translates to CASSPLTGSGNTIYF. The genes are TRBV7-2 and TRBJ1-3; no firm D call. The ends were cut back, 5 bases at V and 0 bases at J, with 11 bases in the middle. Germline CDR1 reads SGHTA; CDR2 reads FQGNSA. The CDR3 consists of 15 residues.

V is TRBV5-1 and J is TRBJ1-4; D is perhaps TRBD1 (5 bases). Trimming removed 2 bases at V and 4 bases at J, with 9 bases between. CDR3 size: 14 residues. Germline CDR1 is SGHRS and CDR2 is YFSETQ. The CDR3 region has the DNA TGCGCCAGCAGCTTAGCAGGGTATAATGAAAAACTGTTTTTT. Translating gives CASSLAGYNEKLFF.

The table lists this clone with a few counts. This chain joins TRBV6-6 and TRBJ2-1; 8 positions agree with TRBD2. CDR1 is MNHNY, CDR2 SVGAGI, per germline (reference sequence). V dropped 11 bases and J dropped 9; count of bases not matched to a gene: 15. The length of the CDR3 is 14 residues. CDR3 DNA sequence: TGTGCCCACAGTCGGGAGGGAGTAGTATTTGAGCAGTTCTTC. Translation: CAHSREGVVFEQFF.

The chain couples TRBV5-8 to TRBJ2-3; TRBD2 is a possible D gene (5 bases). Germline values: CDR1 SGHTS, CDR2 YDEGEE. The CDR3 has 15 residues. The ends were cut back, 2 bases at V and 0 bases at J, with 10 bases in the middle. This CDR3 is CASSFRGISTDTQYF. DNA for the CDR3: TGTGCCAGCAGCTTCAGAGGGATTAGCACAGATACGCAGTATTTT.

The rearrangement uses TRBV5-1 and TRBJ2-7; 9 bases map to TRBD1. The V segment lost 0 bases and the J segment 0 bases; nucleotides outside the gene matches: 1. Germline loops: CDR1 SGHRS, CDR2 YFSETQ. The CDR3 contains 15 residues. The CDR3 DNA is TGCGCCAGCAGCTTGGGACAGGGGGTCTCCTACGAGCAGTACTTC. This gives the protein CASSLGQGVSYEQYF. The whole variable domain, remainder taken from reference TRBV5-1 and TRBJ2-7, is KAGVTQTPRYLIKTRGQQVTLSCSPISGHRSVSWYQQTPGQGLQFLFEYFSETQRNKGNFPGRFSGRQFSNSRSEMNVSTLELGDSALYLCASSLGQGVSYEQYFGPGTRLTVT.

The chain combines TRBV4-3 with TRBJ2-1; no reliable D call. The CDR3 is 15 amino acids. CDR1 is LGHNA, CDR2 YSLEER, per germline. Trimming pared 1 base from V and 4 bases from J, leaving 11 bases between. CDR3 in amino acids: CASSQGSGSYNEQFF. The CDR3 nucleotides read TGCGCCAGCAGCCAAGGCTCAGGCAGTTACAATGAGCAGTTCTTC.

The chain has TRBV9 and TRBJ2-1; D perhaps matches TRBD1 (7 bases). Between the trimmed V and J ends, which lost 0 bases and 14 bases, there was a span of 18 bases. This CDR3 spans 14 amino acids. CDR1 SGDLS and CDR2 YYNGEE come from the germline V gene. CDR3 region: CASSVGGGQGDKFF. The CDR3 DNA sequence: TGTGCCAGCAGCGTAGGAGGGGGGCAGGGGGATAAGTTCTTC.

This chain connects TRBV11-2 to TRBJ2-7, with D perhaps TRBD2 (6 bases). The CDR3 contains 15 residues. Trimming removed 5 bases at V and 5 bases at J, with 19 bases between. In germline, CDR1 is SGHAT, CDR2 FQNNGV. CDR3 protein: CASSSRRARMDEQYF. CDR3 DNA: TGTGCCAGCAGCAGTAGGAGGGCCCGGATGGACGAGCAGTACTTC.

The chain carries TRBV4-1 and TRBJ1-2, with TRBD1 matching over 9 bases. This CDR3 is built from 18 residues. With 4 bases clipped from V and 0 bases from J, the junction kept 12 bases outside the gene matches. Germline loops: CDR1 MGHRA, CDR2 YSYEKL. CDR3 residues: CASSPTRDRVGANYGYTF. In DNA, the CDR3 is TGCGCCAGCAGCCCTACCCGGGACAGGGTAGGAGCTAACTATGGCTACACCTTC.

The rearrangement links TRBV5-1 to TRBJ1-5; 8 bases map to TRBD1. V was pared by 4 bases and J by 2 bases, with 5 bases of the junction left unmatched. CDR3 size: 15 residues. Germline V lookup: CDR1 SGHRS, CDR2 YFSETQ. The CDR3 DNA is TGCGCCAGCAGCCTGACAGGGGTTGGCAATCAGCCCCAGCATTTT. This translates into CASSLTGVGNQPQHF.

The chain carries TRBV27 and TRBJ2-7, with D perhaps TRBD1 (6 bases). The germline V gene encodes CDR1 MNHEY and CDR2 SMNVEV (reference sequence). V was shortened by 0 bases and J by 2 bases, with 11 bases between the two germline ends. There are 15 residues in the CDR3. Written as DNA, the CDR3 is TGTGCCAGCAGTTTATCGGGACATCCGGCCTACGAGCAGTACTTC. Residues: CASSLSGHPAYEQYF.

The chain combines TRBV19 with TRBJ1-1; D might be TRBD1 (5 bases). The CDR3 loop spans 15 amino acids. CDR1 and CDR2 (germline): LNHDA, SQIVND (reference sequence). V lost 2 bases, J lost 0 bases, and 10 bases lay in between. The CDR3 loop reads CASSITGTLNTEAFF. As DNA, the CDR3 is TGTGCCAGTAGTATAACCGGGACTCTGAACACTGAAGCTTTCTTT.

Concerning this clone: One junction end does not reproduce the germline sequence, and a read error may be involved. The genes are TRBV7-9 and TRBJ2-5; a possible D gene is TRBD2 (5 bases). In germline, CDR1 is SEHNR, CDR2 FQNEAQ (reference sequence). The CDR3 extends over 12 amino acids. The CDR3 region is CSSSLETTQQYF. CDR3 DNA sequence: TGTTCCAGCAGCTTAGAGACTACCCAGCAGTACTTC.

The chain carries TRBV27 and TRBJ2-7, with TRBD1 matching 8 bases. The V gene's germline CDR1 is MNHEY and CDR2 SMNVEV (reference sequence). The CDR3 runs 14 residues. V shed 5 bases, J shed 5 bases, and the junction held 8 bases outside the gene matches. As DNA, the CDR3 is TGTGCCAGCAGTATGGACAGGGCCCGAGACGAGCAGTACTTC. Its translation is CASSMDRARDEQYF.

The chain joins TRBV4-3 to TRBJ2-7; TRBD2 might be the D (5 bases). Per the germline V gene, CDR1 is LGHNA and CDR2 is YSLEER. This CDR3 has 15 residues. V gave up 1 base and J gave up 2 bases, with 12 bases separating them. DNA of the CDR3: TGCGCCAGCAGCCAAGGTAGGGCCGGGACCTACGAGCAGTACTTC. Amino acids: CASSQGRAGTYEQYF.

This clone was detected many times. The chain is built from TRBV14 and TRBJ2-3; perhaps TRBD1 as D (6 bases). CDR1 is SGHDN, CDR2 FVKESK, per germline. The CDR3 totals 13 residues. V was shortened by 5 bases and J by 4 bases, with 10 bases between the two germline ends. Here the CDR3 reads CASSLDSSDTQYF. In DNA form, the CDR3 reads TGTGCCAGCAGCTTGGACAGCTCAGATACGCAGTATTTT.